This TCR beta chain appears in the sequencing data of a study of cytomegalovirus exposure and HLA in healthy donors. General study results and limits: In the roughly 120 validation repertoires, a later analysis found that first-cohort TCR clusters tended to co-occur. Many donors shared some public TCRs, even though most TCR sequences were rare.

Comment on this clone: Its antigen is not known.

Trimming removed 4 bases at V and 2 bases at J, with 9 bases between. The CDR3 contains 13 residues. Germline V lookup: CDR1 MNHNS, CDR2 SASEGT. The validation cohort, a group of more than 100 subjects, included the donors and was separate from the roughly 670-subject first cohort. Profiling relied on immunoSEQ multiplex PCR, and the TCRdb table lists in-frame clones only, not all of them. This repertoire shows more than 300,000 clones, 86% found once; its top ten account for around 0.84%. This TCR was sampled from a woman aged 18-29 years in good health and CMV-seronegative. The sequencing sample was made of PBMCs. The chain employs TRBV6-1 and TRBJ2-7; D not resolved. CDR3 nucleotides: TGTGCCAGCAGTGTCCGCGTAACCTACGAGCAGTACTTC. This encodes CASSVRVTYEQYF.